The text below deals with one T cell receptor (beta chain). Its antigen is unknown. No much larger clone exists at a distance of one base, and base qualities are not known. Trimming costs V 1 base and J 6 bases, and their ends lie 22 bases apart. Sequences MNHNS (CDR1) and SASEGT (CDR2) are obtained from the germline V gene. The CDR3 starts with the cysteine, ends with the phenylalanine, and has 18 residues. Just CDR3 DNA is preserved here, 54 bases in frame from base 1. The library was obtained by the immunoSEQ multiplex PCR assay. For the multiplex PCR, a mixture combining 60 forward primers for TCR Vbeta segments and 13 reverse primers for TCR Jbeta segments was used. The CDR3 region of rearranged TCR beta genes was amplified from genomic DNA with a multiplex PCR assay. Amplified TCR beta libraries were sequenced as 87-base-pair reads on the Illumina HiSeq System. On the authors' methods: A later analysis tallied approximately 87 million unique TCR beta chains across the 666 repertoires, and about 10 million of those chains were shared by two or more donors. To remove PCR and sequencing errors, raw reads were error-corrected and collapsed into unique sequences using a nearest-neighbor algorithm that merged closely related sequences. To assign V, D and J gene segments, CDR3 sequences were aligned to IMGT reference sequences. For a sequence to be retained, at least a six-nucleotide match to both a V gene segment and a J gene segment was required. Rearrangements were classified as productive when the CDR3 lacked stop codons and remained in frame with V and J, and all other rearrangements were classified as non-productive. Following IMGT convention, CDR3 was defined as the stretch from the second conserved V-encoded cysteine up to the conserved J-encoded phenylalanine. Sequences without an unambiguous match to a single V gene segment were excluded from the earlier analysis of several hundred of the donors. In an earlier analysis of 450 to 700 of the donors, V segments were called functional above 56.7% productive rearrangements and were called segregating when the between-donor standard deviation exceeded 5%. A statistical classification framework was built to diagnose cytomegalovirus status from the catalog of TCR beta chain sequences. A later analysis assigned V and J genes by comparing TCR nucleotide sequences with IMGT/GENE-DB human TR gene sequences. A later analysis assigned CDR3 sequences and most-parsimonious VDJ recombination scenarios with the TCRdist pipeline. In a later analysis, each TCR beta chain was defined by its CDR3 amino acid sequence together with its V-gene family, and reads without a unique V-gene family were excluded. In a later analysis, a few hundred highly shared, low-generation-probability nucleotide sequences were removed to address suspected cross-contamination and a sequencing artifact. A later analysis calculated a clonal expansion index for each public chain from normalized within-repertoire ranks of inferred template counts. In a later analysis, generation probabilities were computed using a VDJ recombination model fitted to out-of-frame rearrangements, and the results were checked against IGoR. A later analysis scored TCR-TCR, TCR-HLA and TCR-CMV co-occurrence with hypergeometric tests, applying a repertoire-size bias correction to TCR pairs. To estimate false discovery rates, a later analysis permuted the HLA or CMV assignments 20 times. In a later analysis, co-occurring TCRs were grouped using DBSCAN, with TCRdist sequence similarity added in when clustering inside HLA-allele-positive subsets. Co-occurrence clustering excluded repertoires with fewer than 30,000 or more than 120,000 public chains, plus five with anomalous nucleotide sharing. This is the immuneACCESS table as TCRdb keeps it, with only in-frame sequences that have V and J called. A part of the clones is gone; compared with another copy, unresolved V genes explain less than half, and the rest is unexplained. From that table come the V and J calls and clone size; the DNA was used to work out D and trimming. The sample table contains around 150,000 clones; only one count was recorded for 70% to 80% of them. The ten biggest clones cover 3.9% of the sample.

The cohort was made up of 666 healthy bone marrow donors. At the time of sampling, all cohort members were nominally healthy, though unrecorded immune exposures were likely present. The donor was CMV seronegative and was included in the group of a few hundred seronegative cohort members. A peripheral blood sample was collected from each donor, and TCR beta sequencing was performed on peripheral blood mononuclear cells. Genomic DNA extraction from the blood cell samples was performed with the Qiagen DNeasy Blood Extraction Kit. This record comes from a study of cytomegalovirus exposure and HLA in healthy donors (TCRdb year 2017). In the study overall: In an earlier analysis of approximately 500 of the donors, 276 Gb of sequence data and roughly 100 million unique TCR beta sequences from about 190 million T cells were reported. A later genetic analysis used genome-wide SNP genotypes for about 60% of the roughly 700 donors, treating that subset as a discovery cohort. An early release covering roughly 580 HLA-typed donors comprised approximately 300 gigabases of sequencing data and around 80 million unique TCR sequences. Both class I and class II loci were covered by HLA typing, at four-digit resolution. A later analysis re-examined previously published TCR beta repertoires from more than 600 donors and added high-resolution HLA genotyping to investigate patterns of TCR occurrence. To predict cytomegalovirus infection status, the study combined high-throughput TCR immunosequencing, statistical association of individual TCRs with disease status, and machine learning. In addition to the first cohort of 650 to 800 subjects, a separate validation cohort of approximately 120 different subjects was used. Roughly five DR-DQ haplotypes were handled as single units for association and clustering because linkage in the cohort was strong. Among the roughly 400 genotyped donors, around 81% belonged to the genetic ancestry cluster associated with self-reported Caucasian donors. Alongside the repertoire data, information on donor age, sex, ethnicity and CMV serostatus was compiled. In the later analysis, no new phenotypic data were used to find candidate immune exposures; instead, reliance was placed on TCR beta sequences and their occurrence across donors. Every discovery cohort repertoire had been produced on one sequencing platform. The number of typed donors differed by locus: about 620-630 for A, B, C, DRB1 and DQB1; some 500 for DQA1; fewer than 610 for DPA1; and some 470 for DPB1. An earlier analysis of several hundred of the donors applied high-throughput TCR beta sequencing to assess whether each TCR beta V gene segment acted as functional or pseudogenic. The study aimed to test whether signatures of past pathogen exposure could be identified by cataloging public T cell receptors. The study profiled the T cell repertoires of 666 subjects by immunosequencing and related them to cytomegalovirus serostatus. Among roughly 400 genotyped donors of the cohort, an average of about 240,000 unique TCR beta nucleotide sequences were sequenced per donor, roughly 20% of them non-productive. Study-wide findings and limitations: A further reported finding was that TCR beta sequences accurately predicted the HLA-A and HLA-B alleles for most subjects in the first cohort. Correlated functional status among segregating V segments might be attributable to linkage disequilibrium, but an unknown experimental factor could not be ruled out. Specific HLA alleles were associated with 15,000 to 20,000 TCR beta sequences at a false discovery rate of 0.05 in a later analysis. HLA typing was unavailable for some donors at each locus, so association tests used only the typed subset. Some IMGT-functional V segments, including TRBV6-2 and TRBV6-3, could not be distinguished by the 87-base-pair reads and were therefore excluded. In a later analysis, the rate of TCR association differed among HLA loci, with DRB1 alleles having the most associated TCRs and HLA-C alleles having the fewest. An earlier analysis of 450 to 750 of the donors showed that most TCR beta V segments appeared in productive rearrangements either about 87% or about 30% of the time, which broadly matched IMGT annotations. The cohort was sequenced for TCR beta chains only, and without alpha or paired-chain data the features that could be detected were limited. The study listed approximately 150 TCR beta chains as associated with cytomegalovirus. According to a later analysis, parvovirus B19, influenza, CMV and Epstein-Barr virus appeared linked to several top co-occurrence clusters. The classifier was reported to diagnose cytomegalovirus status with high specificity and sensitivity in both the original cohort and the validation cohort. Compared with the approximately 600-donor mean, donors in an Asian-associated ancestry cluster had fewer N-insertions in productive TCRs, according to a later genetic analysis. Most CMV-associated TCR beta chains appeared to be HLA-restricted in a later analysis, and the HLA associations seemed to be driven largely by CMV exposure. Most TCR sequences were observed very rarely across donors, whereas some public TCRs were present in many individuals. Assigning TCR associations to individual alleles was difficult when HLA alleles, especially DR and DQ, strongly co-occurred. In a later analysis, HLA-associated TCR beta chains showed more clonal expansion and lower generation probabilities than non-associated chains that were equally common. A few of the identified cytomegalovirus-associated TCR beta chains were confirmed in vitro to be specific for cytomegalovirus antigens. Sequencing depth was assumed to be roughly uniform across donors in the presence/absence analyses, though that assumption may not hold. The sequencing pipeline was judged likely to have produced a cluster of highly shared sequence variants as a technical artifact. For the cohort, immune exposure information was limited to CMV serostatus. Because counts were too low, roughly 16 rarely observed V segments, including chromosome 9 orphons, were left out of the earlier analysis of over 550 of the donors. An association between a missense DCLRE1C variant and V-gene and J-gene trimming of TCR beta chains was found in a later genetic analysis and replicated in an independent cohort. According to the authors, the approach could potentially be generalized to other disease states and immunological phenotypes.

The V and J segments used are TRBV6-1 and TRBJ1-3; no D gene can be assigned with confidence. Sequencing used PBMCs. The clonotype was recovered from a young man in good health and CMV-seronegative. The nucleotides read TGTGCCAGCAGTGAAGGAGAAATCGGAGCAGTCAGCGAAAACACCATATATTTT. It translates to CASSEGEIGAVSENTIYF.